A selection of T cell receptor beta chains follows, all from one sample in a study of T cell responses to AZD1222 COVID-19 vaccine. Clones were sequenced by immunoSEQ multiplex PCR, and TCRdb holds only the in-frame ones, with some missing. This repertoire shows 90,000 to 120,000 clones, about 90% found once; its top ten account for 3.5% to 5%. Sequences were derived from peripheral blood, sampled on day 0 of AZD1222 vaccination. The receptors here all came from an adult in good health. Each CDR3 is given with its conserved first and last residue. D genes are given only for firm matches. Clone size is not always given. Where it is, it says once, few, many or a class for expanded clones.

len | j_gene | d_gene | v_gene | abundance | CDR3nt | CDR3aa
14 | TRBJ1-4 | TRBD1 | TRBV5-1 | NA | TGCGCCAGCAGCATCGGGACAGGGAGGGAAAAACTGTTTTTT | CASSIGTGREKLFF
14 | TRBJ1-2 | NA | TRBV6-4 | NA | TGTGCCAGCAGTCCGGACGGGGATAACTATGGCTACACCTTC | CASSPDGDNYGYTF
15 | TRBJ2-7 | TRBD2 | TRBV5-1 | NA | TGCGCCAGCAGCATTGGTACGGGAGGGGTCTACGAGCAGTACTTC | CASSIGTGGVYEQYF
13 | TRBJ1-1 | NA | TRBV5-4 | NA | TGTGCCAGCAGCTCTGAGATGAACACTGAAGCTTTCTTT | CASSSEMNTEAFF
17 | TRBJ2-2 | NA | TRBV7-9 | NA | TGTGCCAGCAGCTTGACCCCCGGGGCGGCGGGAACCGGGGAGCTGTTTTTT | CASSLTPGAAGTGELFF
13 | TRBJ1-2 | NA | TRBV7-9 | NA | TGTGCCAGCAGCCTGCGACAGTCTGATGGCTACACCTTC | CASSLRQSDGYTF
15 | TRBJ1-2 | TRBD1 | TRBV6-5 | NA | TGTGCCAGCATCCGACCCGGACAGGTTGGCTATGGCTACACCTTC | CASIRPGQVGYGYTF
14 | TRBJ2-5 | NA | TRBV29-1 | NA | TGCAGCGCCCGAGACGGGTTGAGGCAAGAGACCCAGTACTTC | CSARDGLRQETQYF
13 | TRBJ1-1 | NA | TRBV5-6 | NA | TGTGCCAGCAGCCCGCCCATGAACACTGAAGCTTTCTTT | CASSPPMNTEAFF
15 | TRBJ1-2 | TRBD1 | TRBV4-2 | NA | TGTGCCAGCAGCCAGGGGACAGGGGAGTTCTATGGCTACACCTTC | CASSQGTGEFYGYTF
16 | TRBJ2-7 | TRBD2 | TRBV4-3 | NA | TGCGCCAGCAGCCAAGCCGGGACTAGCGGCTCCTACGAGCAGTACTTC | CASSQAGTSGSYEQYF
13 | TRBJ2-5 | NA | TRBV30 | NA | TGTGCCTGGAGTGTAGGGTACCAAGAGACCCAGTACTTC | CAWSVGYQETQYF
14 | TRBJ2-7 | NA | TRBV20-1 | NA | TGCAGTGCTAGTCCCCGGGACCGCACCTACGAGCAGTACTTC | CSASPRDRTYEQYF
17 | TRBJ1-4 | TRBD1 | TRBV18 | NA | TGTGCCAGCTCCCCGGAAAGGGACAGGGGCCCAAGGGAAAAACTGTTTTTT | CASSPERDRGPREKLFF
17 | TRBJ1-1 | NA | TRBV4-2 | NA | TGTGCCAGCAGCCCAACGTTCCCCCGTCAGGTATCCACTGAAGCTTTCTTT | CASSPTFPRQVSTEAFF
16 | TRBJ1-5 | NA | TRBV3-1/TRBV3-2 | NA | TGTGCCAGCAGCCAAGATAAGACTCCCCCTGGACAGCCCCAGCATTTT | CASSQDKTPPGQPQHF
15 | TRBJ2-1 | NA | TRBV6-5 | NA | TGTGCCAGCAGCCCCGATAGTCGCTCCTACAATGAGCAGTTCTTC | CASSPDSRSYNEQFF
16 | TRBJ2-7 | NA | TRBV7-9 | NA | TGTGCCAGCAGCTTAGTTGGTGGACCTCTCTCCTACGAGCAGTACTTC | CASSLVGGPLSYEQYF
15 | TRBJ1-1 | TRBD1 | TRBV27 | NA | TGTGCCAGCAGTTTCGGGACAGGTATCAACACTGAAGCTTTCTTT | CASSFGTGINTEAFF
17 | TRBJ1-1 | TRBD1 | TRBV19 | NA | TGTGCCAGTAGTATAGATGGCCCAGGGGGGCCTAACACTGAAGCTTTCTTT | CASSIDGPGGPNTEAFF
11 | TRBJ1-2 | NA | TRBV5-4 | once | TGTGCCAGCAGCTTGGGTGGGCAGGCCCCCTTC | CASSLGGQAPF
17 | TRBJ2-3 | NA | TRBV21-1 | NA | TGTGCCAGCACCTCCAACAGCGTCGGGGAAAGCACAGATACGCAGTATTTT | CASTSNSVGESTDTQYF